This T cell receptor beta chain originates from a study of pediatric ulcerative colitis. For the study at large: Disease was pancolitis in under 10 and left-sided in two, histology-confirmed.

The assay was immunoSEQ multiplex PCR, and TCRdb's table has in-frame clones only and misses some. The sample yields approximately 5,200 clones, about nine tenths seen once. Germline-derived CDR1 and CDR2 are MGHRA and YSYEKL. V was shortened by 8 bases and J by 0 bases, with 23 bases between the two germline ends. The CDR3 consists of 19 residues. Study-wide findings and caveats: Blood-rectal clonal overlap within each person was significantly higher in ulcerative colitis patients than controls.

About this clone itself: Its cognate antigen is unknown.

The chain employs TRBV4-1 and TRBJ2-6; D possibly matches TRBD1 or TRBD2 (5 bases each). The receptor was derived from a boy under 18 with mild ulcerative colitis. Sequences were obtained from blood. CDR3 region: CASAFHSGTANSGANVLTF. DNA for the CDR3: TGCGCCAGCGCCTTTCACTCCGGGACCGCCAACTCTGGGGCCAACGTCCTGACTTTC.